These 17 T cell receptor beta chains were sequenced from one sample in a study of blood T cells in healthy people across ages. Then a second PCR, running roughly 6 to 12 cycles, was carried out with a sample-barcoded 5' primer and a J-beta primer mix. TCRdb ran MiXCR on the 5' RACE reads and lists one entry per CDR3 protein. The sample gives more than 1,000,000 distinct CDR3 sequences, approximately 26% of which show up once; less than 0.85% is in the top ten. These sequences were also reported in another study, on T cells of mothers and their children.

Source material: blood. The receptors derive from a girl aged 2 to 9 in good health.

A few counts support this clonotype. V and J are TRBV20-1 and TRBJ2-2, with D possibly being TRBD1 (5 bases). CDR1 and CDR2 from the germline V gene are DFQATT and SNEGSKA (reference sequence). Trimming took 6 bases from V and 1 from J, leaving 12 bases between them. The CDR3 is 14 amino acids. The CDR3 spells CSARQYLNTGELFF. The DNA of the CDR3 is TGCAGTGCGAGACAGTATTTGAACACCGGGGAGCTGTTTTTT.

The V gene is TRBV6-2 or TRBV6-3, the J gene TRBJ2-1; 7 bases align to TRBD1. This CDR3 region has 17 residues. Germline V gene sequence: CDR1 MNHEY, CDR2 SVGEGT. Trimming took 6 bases from V and 8 from J; bases not matched to a gene: 19. CDR3 nucleotide sequence: TGTGCCAGCAGCCAACCCCCTTATAGGACGACAGGGCATGAGCAGTTCTTC. This gives the protein CASSQPPYRTTGHEQFF.

The chain recombines TRBV3-1 with TRBJ1-2, with 8 bases lining up with TRBD1. Germline-derived CDR1 and CDR2 are LGHDT and YNNKEL (reference sequence). The ends lost 2 bases at V and 8 bases at J; junction bases unmatched: 13. The CDR3 covers 16 residues. The CDR3 DNA is TGTGCCAGCAGCCAACCCTCGGACAGGGAGCTGGTAGGCTACACCTTC. Amino acid sequence: CASSQPSDRELVGYTF.

This clonotype has just a few counts. The CDR3 nucleotides are TGTGCCAGCAGCTCAGGGGGATCTAGTCCAGAGACCCAGTACTTC. Its translation: CASSSGGSSPETQYF. The chain combines TRBV5-4 with TRBJ2-5, with TRBD1 matching 7 bases. Germline loops: CDR1 SGHNT, CDR2 YYREEE (reference sequence). The CDR3 runs 15 residues. V was clipped by 3 bases and J by 4 bases; unmatched bases: 9.

This clonotype was observed a few times. The rearrangement links TRBV5-1 to TRBJ2-1, with TRBD1 matching over 12 bases. The CDR3 covers 15 residues. CDR1 is SGHRS, CDR2 YFSETQ, per germline. J was trimmed by 7 bases and V by 4 bases; bases with no gene match: 6. In DNA, the CDR3 is TGCGCCAGCAGCCAGGGACAGGGGGCGTGGAATGAGCAGTTCTTC. Residues: CASSQGQGAWNEQFF.

This clonotype occurred a few times. The chain couples TRBV20-1 to TRBJ2-1; TRBD2 agrees at 15 bases. V was clipped by 6 bases and J by 10 bases; unmatched bases: 4. This CDR3 is built from 13 residues. Germline CDR1 and CDR2: DFQATT and SNEGSKA (reference sequence). CDR3 residues: CSAGLAGGREQFF. The CDR3 coding sequence is TGCAGTGCCGGACTAGCGGGGGGGCGGGAGCAGTTCTTC.

The chain uses TRBV4-3 and TRBJ1-4; D is possibly TRBD1 (6 bases). With 4 bases removed from V and 4 bases from J, the gap between germline ends came to 16 bases. The CDR3 contains 16 residues. CDR1 is LGHNA and CDR2 is YSLEER in the germline V gene. This chain's CDR3 is CASSLNFGQFNEKLFF. The CDR3 DNA follows: TGCGCCAGCAGCCTGAATTTTGGACAGTTTAATGAAAAACTGTTTTTT.

This sequence joins TRBV4-2 and TRBJ1-2; no clear D gene. CDR3 size: 13 residues. V was shortened by 3 bases and J by 8 bases, with 13 bases between the two germline ends. In germline, CDR1 is LGHNA, CDR2 YNFKEQ. This chain's CDR3 is CASSQIPTEGYTF. CDR3 nucleotide sequence: TGTGCCAGCAGCCAGATCCCCACGGAAGGCTACACCTTC.

The rearrangement joins TRBV19 to TRBJ2-4, with D perhaps TRBD2 (5 bases). The germline gives CDR1 LNHDA, CDR2 SQIVND (reference sequence). The V gene lost 7 bases and the J gene lost 8 bases, with 15 bases spanning the gap. This CDR3 region has 13 residues. The CDR3 coding sequence is TGTGCCAGTAAAATCCGGGGTCAGGACATTCAGTACTTC. Translated, it gives CASKIRGQDIQYF. Based on the CDR3 plus reference TRBV19 and TRBJ2-4, the full variable domain is DGGITQSPKYLFRKEGQNVTLSCEQNLNHDAMYWYRQDPGQGLRLIYYSQIVNDFQKGDIAEGYSVSREKKESFPLTVTSAQKNPTAFYLCASKIRGQDIQYFGAGTRLSVL.

The chain uses TRBV25-1 and TRBJ2-1, with 13 bases identical to TRBD2. Germline values: CDR1 MGHDK, CDR2 SYGVNS. The V and J ends lost 4 bases and 7 bases, in that order; junction bases with no gene match: 1. The CDR3 contains 14 residues. The CDR3 region has the DNA TGTGCCAGCAGTGTACTAGCGGGAGGGAATGAGCAGTTCTTC. Translated, it gives CASSVLAGGNEQFF. Full variable domain (remainder filled in from reference TRBV25-1 and TRBJ2-1): EADIYQTPRYLVIGTGKKITLECSQTMGHDKMYWYQQDPGMELHLIHYSYGVNSTEKGDLSSESTVSRIRTEHFPLTLESARPSHTSQYLCASSVLAGGNEQFFGPGTRLTVL.

With regard to this clonotype: The junction departs from the called germline gene at one end, perhaps through a read error. CDR3 in amino acids: CAGRDTAQQETQYF. CDR3 in DNA: TGTGCCGGCAGGGATACGGCCCAACAAGAGACCCAGTACTTC. This chain connects TRBV11-2 to TRBJ2-5; possible D gene TRBD1, 5 bases. Germline V gives CDR1 SGHAT, CDR2 FQNNGV. The CDR3 runs to 14 residues.

Points on this clonotype: Sequence at one end of the junction differs from germline and may be a read error. The rearrangement links TRBV7-2 to TRBJ2-3, with 10 nucleotides matching TRBD2. The CDR3 runs to 12 residues. CDR1 SGHTA and CDR2 FQGNSA come from the germline V gene. The CDR3 region is CASSPERGGPHF. The CDR3 coding sequence is TGTGCCAGCAGCCCCGAGCGGGGGGGCCCACATTTT.

This clonotype was seen a few times. The rearrangement uses TRBV7-8 and TRBJ1-1, with TRBD1 as a possible D gene (5 bases). Per the germline V gene, CDR1 is SGHVS and CDR2 is FQNEAQ. This CDR3 comprises 17 residues. V was pared by 1 base and J by 5 bases, with 20 bases between. In DNA, the CDR3 is TGTGCCAGCAGCTTAGGATCCTTAGTGGGGGGTCGGACTGAAGCTTTCTTT. It is translated as CASSLGSLVGGRTEAFF. Using reference TRBV7-8 and TRBJ1-1 for the parts outside the CDR3, the full variable domain is GAGVSQSPRYKVAKRGQDVALRCDPISGHVSLFWYQQALGQGPEFLTYFQNEAQLDKSGLPSDRFFAERPEGSVSTLKIQRTQQEDSAVYLCASSLGSLVGGRTEAFFGQGTRLTVV.

This clonotype was seen only a few times. The chain links TRBV6-6 to TRBJ2-5; perhaps TRBD1 as D (6 bases). Trimming removed 6 bases from V and 3 bases from J, with 14 bases in between. The CDR3 length is 14 residues. From germline, CDR1 is MNHNY and CDR2 SVGAGI (reference sequence). For the CDR3, the DNA is TGTGCCAGCAGCCTATTCCGGGACAAAGAGACCCAGTACTTC. It encodes CASSLFRDKETQYF.

This clonotype was counted between two and nine times. The chain links TRBV4-3 to TRBJ2-1, with a weak D call TRBD1 (6 bases). The J call may be incorrect, as the DNA end agrees better with TRBJ2-7. CDR1 and CDR2 from the germline V gene are LGHNA and YSLEER. The length of the CDR3 is 15 residues. In DNA, the CDR3 is TGCGCCAGCAGCCAAGTCACAGGGCCGACCTACGAGCAGTACTTC. It yields the protein CASSQVTGPTYEQYF.

This chain uses TRBV7-2 with TRBJ1-5; 8 positions agree with TRBD1. Trimming at V came to 5 bases and at J to 3 bases, leaving 3 bases not matched to a gene. CDR1 and CDR2 from the germline V gene are SGHTA and FQGNSA. This CDR3 is built from 14 residues. Written as DNA, the CDR3 is TGTGCCAGCAGCATGCAGGGGGCCAATCAGCCCCAGCATTTT. Encoded protein: CASSMQGANQPQHF. Full variable domain (remainder filled in from reference TRBV7-2 and TRBJ1-5): GAGVSQSPSNKVTEKGKDVELRCDPISGHTALYWYRQSLGQGLEFLIYFQGNSAPDKSGLPSDRFSAERTGGSVSTLTIQRTQQEDSAVYLCASSMQGANQPQHFGDGTRLSIL.

This clonotype came up a few times. The rearrangement joins TRBV29-1 to TRBJ2-1; 12 bases line up with TRBD1. Looked up from germline, CDR1 is SQVTM and CDR2 is ANQGSEA. The CDR3 totals 14 residues. The V gene end was trimmed by 7 bases and the J gene end by 13 bases; junction bases not matched to a gene: 14. The CDR3 here is CSASGTGGSGRQFF. The CDR3 bases are TGCAGCGCCTCCGGGACAGGGGGCAGCGGGCGACAGTTCTTC.